The 18 T cell receptor beta chains below all came from one sample that was sequenced in a study of OX40 agonist ivuxolimab in advanced cancers. The protocol was immunoSEQ multiplex PCR, while the TCRdb copy is restricted to in-frame clones and leaves out a portion. The sample lists 40,000 to 60,000 clones; around 90% were seen once. The sample consisted of CD4+ or CD8+ T cells sorted from blood, taken in a trial of the OX40 agonist ivuxolimab. These receptors came from an adult with an advanced solid tumor such as melanoma, head and neck, liver or kidney cancer.

This chain connects TRBV7-9 to TRBJ2-1; TRBD2 is a possible D gene (5 bases). V lost 7 bases and J lost 0, with 13 bases in between. This CDR3 contains 15 residues. Germline assignment: CDR1 SEHNR and CDR2 FQNEAQ (reference sequence). The CDR3 loop is CASKTIGSSYNEQFF. CDR3 DNA sequence: TGTGCCAGCAAAACAATTGGGAGCTCCTACAATGAGCAGTTCTTC.

The chain links TRBV27 to TRBJ1-3; TRBD1 aligns across 9 bases. Per the germline V gene, CDR1 is MNHEY and CDR2 is SMNVEV (reference sequence). Germline trimming cut 3 bases from V and 4 bases from J; bases unmatched to any gene: 4. The CDR3 has 15 amino acids. This chain's CDR3 is CASSLGTGSGNTIYF. The DNA for the CDR3 is TGTGCCAGCAGTTTGGGGACAGGGTCCGGAAACACCATATATTTT.

The table lists this clone with a count of one. V usage is TRBV27 and J usage is TRBJ2-1; D is possibly TRBD1 (6 bases). The CDR3 runs 16 residues. In germline, CDR1 is MNHEY, CDR2 SMNVEV (reference sequence). V shed 4 bases and J shed 1 base, with 14 bases lying between them. The DNA of the CDR3 is TGTGCCAGCAGTTATAGAGGACAGATTTCCTACAATGAGCAGTTCTTC. Translating it yields CASSYRGQISYNEQFF.

The chain uses TRBV11-3 and TRBJ2-1, with 12 bases lining up with TRBD2. The CDR3 covers 16 residues. CDR1 and CDR2 from the germline V gene are SGHNT and YENEEA. J gave up 4 bases and V 4 bases, and 5 bases lay outside the gene matches. The DNA for the CDR3 is TGTGCCAGCAGCTCCAGACTAGCGGGGGAATACAATGAGCAGTTCTTC. Residues: CASSSRLAGEYNEQFF.

The rearrangement links TRBV7-2 to TRBJ2-1; D is ambiguous. V was cut by 2 bases and J by 0 bases, with 11 bases left in between. This CDR3 has 16 amino acids. CDR1 and CDR2 (germline): SGHTA, FQGNSA. The CDR3 nucleotides are TGTGCCAGCAGCTTAAGCTGGCGTGGCTCCTACAATGAGCAGTTCTTC. Its translation: CASSLSWRGSYNEQFF.

The chain uses TRBV27 and TRBJ2-3, with D unresolved. The V end was cut by 2 bases, the J end by 6 bases, with 9 bases between. This CDR3 has 13 residues. The germline CDR1 and CDR2 sequences are MNHEY and SMNVEV (reference sequence). CDR3 region: CASSLTSRDTQYF. Written as DNA, the CDR3 is TGTGCCAGCAGTTTAACCTCGAGGGATACGCAGTATTTT.

The V gene is TRBV7-6, the J gene TRBJ2-4, with D possibly TRBD2 on 6 matching bases. Deletions cut 1 base from V and 3 bases from J, with 13 bases between. The CDR3 sequence is 16 residues long. Germline V gives CDR1 SGHVS, CDR2 FNYEAQ. The CDR3 region is CASSLGGVYGKNIQYF. The CDR3, as DNA: TGTGCCAGCAGCTTAGGGGGGGTATATGGCAAAAACATTCAGTACTTC.

The gene calls are TRBV7-6 and TRBJ2-2, with 7 bases identical to TRBD2. V gave up 1 base and J gave up 7 bases; unmatched junction bases: 6. CDR1 is SGHVS, CDR2 FNYEAQ, per germline. This CDR3 has 15 residues. CDR3 nucleotides: TGTGCCAGCAGCTTAGATGCTAGCGGCGACGGGGAGCTGTTTTTT. Protein sequence: CASSLDASGDGELFF.

DNA for the CDR3: TGTGCCAGCAGCGTAGGTCAGGGGGCCGGGAGAGAGACCCAGTACTTC. Amino acid sequence: CASSVGQGAGRETQYF. The chain uses TRBV9 and TRBJ2-5; TRBD1 matches at 8 bases. Per the germline V gene, CDR1 is SGDLS and CDR2 is YYNGEE. This CDR3 has 16 amino acids. V gave up 0 bases and J gave up 4 bases; unmatched junction bases: 8.

This chain links TRBV6-6 with TRBJ1-1; no definite D call. The CDR3 length is 15 residues. Trimming took off 0 bases at V and 4 bases at J, with 12 bases between the two ends. Germline values: CDR1 MNHNY, CDR2 SVGAGI (reference sequence). The CDR3 loop reads CASSYSKVVPTEAFF. CDR3 in DNA: TGTGCCAGCAGTTACTCGAAGGTAGTACCCACTGAAGCTTTCTTT.

This chain joins TRBV6-5 and TRBJ1-2; D remains unclear. This CDR3 comprises 14 residues. The V gene's germline CDR1 is MNHEY and CDR2 SVGAGI. V lost 0 bases and J lost 5, with 10 bases in between. The CDR3 region is CASSYSSEIYGYTF. The CDR3 nucleotides are TGTGCCAGCAGTTACTCAAGTGAGATTTATGGCTACACCTTC.

V and J are TRBV5-1 and TRBJ1-1; TRBD1 aligns across 9 bases. The CDR3 contains 18 residues. V shed 2 bases and J 5 bases; nucleotides not matched to a gene: 16. The germline CDR1 and CDR2 sequences are SGHRS and YFSETQ. The CDR3 sequence is CASSFNRGPFFASTEAFF. The CDR3, as DNA: TGCGCCAGCAGCTTCAACAGGGGGCCTTTTTTTGCCTCAACTGAAGCTTTCTTT.

The chain is built from TRBV19 and TRBJ2-5, with TRBD2 identical over 12 bases. The V gene's germline CDR1 is LNHDA and CDR2 SQIVND (reference sequence). The CDR3 runs 16 residues. Trimming cost V 3 bases and J 0 bases; bases outside gene matches: 2. The CDR3 protein is CASSILAGGYQETQYF. The DNA for the CDR3 is TGTGCCAGTAGTATTCTAGCGGGGGGGTACCAAGAGACCCAGTACTTC. Filled out from reference TRBV19 and TRBJ2-5, the complete variable domain reads DGGITQSPKYLFRKEGQNVTLSCEQNLNHDAMYWYRQDPGQGLRLIYYSQIVNDFQKGDIAEGYSVSREKKESFPLTVTSAQKNPTAFYLCASSILAGGYQETQYFGPGTRLLVL.

The chain is built from TRBV15 and TRBJ2-4, with 7 positions matching TRBD1. CDR1 LNHNV and CDR2 YYDKDF come from the germline V gene (reference sequence). The CDR3 length is 14 residues. Trimming cost V 3 bases and J 7 bases; bases outside gene matches: 6. The CDR3 reads CATSSRGSRNIQYF. For the CDR3, the DNA is TGTGCCACCAGCAGCAGGGGGTCGAGGAACATTCAGTACTTC.

The chain links TRBV2 to TRBJ2-4; D not resolved. This CDR3 has 13 residues. In germline, CDR1 is SNHLY, CDR2 FYNNEI. V was cut by 3 bases and J by 4 bases, with 7 bases left in between. The CDR3 coding sequence is TGTGCCAGCAGTGAGGGCAGTAAAAACATTCAGTACTTC. Protein product: CASSEGSKNIQYF.

J is TRBJ2-7 and V is TRBV5-8; 8 nucleotides line up with TRBD2. This CDR3 comprises 14 residues. V shed 4 bases, J shed 2 bases, and the junction held 5 bases outside the gene matches. CDR1 SGHTS and CDR2 YDEGEE come from the germline V gene. DNA for the CDR3: TGTGCCAGCAGCGGCGGGGGGTCCGCCTACGAGCAGTACGTC. Translated: CASSGGGSAYEQYV.

This clone was counted only a few times. CDR3 coding DNA: TGTGCCACCAGCAGAGAGGGACCCCGGTCTGGGGCCAACGTCCTGACTTTC. Translated, it gives CATSREGPRSGANVLTF. The chain couples TRBV15 to TRBJ2-6; perhaps D is TRBD1 or TRBD2 (5 bases each). This CDR3 comprises 17 residues. The germline V gene encodes CDR1 LNHNV and CDR2 YYDKDF (reference sequence). Trimming took 0 bases from V and 1 from J, leaving 10 bases between them.

V and J are TRBV11-2 and TRBJ2-3; 12 bases line up with TRBD2. Germline V gene lookup returns CDR1 SGHAT and CDR2 FQNNGV. The CDR3 covers 17 residues. Trimming cost V 5 bases and J 4 bases; bases outside gene matches: 10. The CDR3 loop reads CASSPPASGGASDTQYF. The CDR3 bases are TGTGCCAGCAGCCCACCAGCTAGCGGGGGGGCCTCAGATACGCAGTATTTT.